Listed below are T cell receptor beta chains from one sample, sequenced in a study of blood T cell repertoires in COVID-19. Generated by immunoSEQ multiplex PCR, the TCRdb table keeps only in-frame clones and is missing some. This table holds about 250,000 clones, roughly nine tenths found once. Sample: PBMCs or T cells enriched from blood (not recorded which). These receptors all come from a woman between 18 and 30 years old who had recovered from COVID-19. CDR3s include the opening cysteine and the closing phenylalanine or tryptophan. D genes are given only for firm matches. Rows may omit the clone size; those that give it use once, few, many or a size class.

d_gene,j_gene,v_gene,abundance,CDR3aa,CDR3nt
NA,TRBJ1-3,TRBV25-1,NA,CASSDPRTSGNTIYF,TGTGCCAGCAGTGACCCTAGGACTAGTGGAAACACCATATATTTT
TRBD2,TRBJ2-3,TRBV4-2,NA,CASSPTSGGADTQYF,TGTGCCAGCAGCCCGACTAGCGGGGGAGCAGATACGCAGTATTTT
NA,TRBJ1-6,TRBV28,NA,CASRWAQVSGSPLHF,TGTGCCAGTCGTTGGGCCCAGGTTAGTGGATCACCCCTCCACTTT
NA,TRBJ2-2,TRBV7-6,NA,CASSLRDSLSHELFF,TGTGCCAGCAGTTTGAGGGACTCTCTGTCTCATGAGCTGTTTTTT
NA,TRBJ2-1,TRBV7-2,NA,CASSPDGRGYDNEQFF,TGTGCCAGCAGCCCCGACGGTAGGGGGTATGACAATGAGCAGTTCTTC
TRBD2,TRBJ2-2,TRBV4-2,NA,CASSQETSGGAGELFF,TGTGCCAGCAGCCAAGAGACTAGCGGGGGGGCCGGGGAGCTGTTTTTT
TRBD2,TRBJ2-5,TRBV19,NA,CASSPGLAGGGETQYF,TGTGCCAGTAGTCCGGGACTAGCGGGGGGCGGAGAGACCCAGTACTTC
NA,TRBJ1-6,TRBV19,NA,CASSIGGKDSPLHF,TGTGCCAGTAGTATTGGAGGTAAAGATTCACCCCTCCACTTT
TRBD1,TRBJ1-1,TRBV2,NA,CASSVGQGTEAFF,TGTGCCAGCAGTGTGGGACAGGGCACTGAAGCTTTCTTT
TRBD1,TRBJ1-4,TRBV27,NA,CASSPGTGGEKLFF,TGTGCCAGCTCCCCCGGGACAGGGGGGGAAAAACTGTTTTTT
NA,TRBJ1-4,TRBV9,NA,CASSVAQGFNEKLFF,TGTGCCAGCAGCGTAGCACAGGGTTTTAATGAAAAACTGTTTTTT
NA,TRBJ1-2,TRBV18,NA,CASSNGTNYGYTF,TGTGCCAGCTCTAACGGGACTAACTATGGCTACACCTTC
TRBD1,TRBJ1-2,TRBV4-2,once,CASSQDRGLGGYTF,TGTGCCAGCAGCCAAGACAGGGGGCTCGGTGGCTACACCTTC
NA,TRBJ2-7,TRBV15,NA,CATSSQKSSYEQYF,TGTGCCACCAGCAGCCAGAAATCCTCCTACGAGCAGTACTTC
NA,TRBJ2-1,TRBV5-1,NA,CASSPGDYPYNEQFF,TGCGCCAGCAGCCCAGGGGATTACCCTTACAATGAGCAGTTCTTC
NA,TRBJ2-5,TRBV27,NA,CASSSVTRNQETQYF,TGTGCCAGCAGTTCAGTGACAAGAAACCAAGAGACCCAGTACTTC
NA,TRBJ2-4,TRBV7-6,NA,CASSLVGQTIAKNIQYF,TGTGCCAGCAGCTTAGTAGGACAGACAATAGCCAAAAACATTCAGTACTTC
NA,TRBJ2-7,TRBV11-2,once,CASSGESYEQYF,TGTGCCAGCAGCGGGGAGAGCTACGAGCAGTACTTC
NA,TRBJ2-6,TRBV30,NA,CAWSVFGQGTSGANVLTF,TGTGCCTGGAGTGTATTTGGCCAGGGGACAAGTGGGGCCAACGTCCTGACTTTC
NA,TRBJ2-1,TRBV19,NA,CASTPGGDGEQFF,TGTGCCAGTACCCCGGGGGGCGACGGTGAGCAGTTCTTC
TRBD2,TRBJ2-3,TRBV9,NA,CASSVVAGVQDTQYF,TGTGCCAGCAGCGTAGTAGCGGGGGTCCAAGATACGCAGTATTTT
NA,TRBJ2-1,TRBV12-3/TRBV12-4,NA,CASRLDGGNEQFF,TGTGCCAGCAGGCTGGACGGGGGCAATGAGCAGTTCTTC
TRBD1,TRBJ2-5,TRBV28,NA,CASTITGVGERTQYF,TGTGCCAGCACCATTACAGGGGTGGGAGAACGGACCCAGTACTTC
NA,TRBJ1-6,TRBV5-4,NA,CASSLGQIDSPLHF,TGTGCCAGCAGCTTGGGACAAATAGATTCACCCCTCCACTTT
TRBD1,TRBJ1-5,TRBV2,NA,CASRRTGNSNQPQHF,TGTGCCAGCAGACGGACAGGCAATAGCAATCAGCCCCAGCATTTT
NA,TRBJ1-5,TRBV4-1,NA,CASSQVAGAGQPQHF,TGCGCCAGCAGCCAAGTGGCGGGGGCGGGGCAGCCCCAGCATTTT
TRBD1,TRBJ2-7,TRBV7-9,NA,CASSLARTGAREQYF,TGTGCCAGCAGCTTAGCGCGGACAGGGGCGCGGGAGCAGTACTTC
TRBD1,TRBJ1-2,TRBV10-1,NA,CASSESRGTGIYGYTF,TGCGCCAGCAGTGAGTCGAGGGGGACAGGGATCTATGGCTACACCTTC
TRBD1,TRBJ1-4,TRBV30,NA,CAWSRQGATNEKLFF,TGTGCCTGGAGTCGACAGGGGGCTACTAATGAAAAACTGTTTTTT
NA,TRBJ1-6,TRBV19,NA,CASSMGADNSPLHF,TGTGCCAGTAGTATGGGGGCCGATAATTCACCCCTCCACTTT
NA,TRBJ1-1,TRBV9,NA,CASSEWSVSTEAFF,TGTGCCAGCAGCGAGTGGTCGGTGAGCACTGAAGCTTTCTTT
NA,TRBJ1-2,TRBV3-1/TRBV3-2,NA,CASSLRGQEIYGYTF,TGTGCCAGCAGCCTCAGGGGTCAGGAAATCTATGGCTACACCTTC
TRBD2,TRBJ2-1,TRBV25-1,NA,CASRTSGYSEQFF,TGTGCCAGCAGGACTAGCGGCTACAGTGAGCAGTTCTTC
TRBD2,TRBJ2-3,TRBV2,once,CASSTTSGGLDTQYF,TGTGCCAGCAGTACGACTAGCGGGGGGCTCGATACGCAGTATTTT
TRBD1,TRBJ1-2,TRBV10-3,NA,CAIRGTGGAVVYGYTF,TGTGCCATCAGGGGGACAGGGGGCGCAGTTGTCTATGGCTACACCTTC
NA,TRBJ1-6,TRBV7-2,NA,CASSLVERGPYSPLHF,TGTGCCAGCAGCTTAGTCGAGCGGGGCCCTTATTCACCCCTCCACTTT
TRBD1,TRBJ1-2,TRBV5-1,NA,CASSSGTGGEDGYTF,TGCGCCAGCAGCTCTGGGACAGGGGGCGAGGATGGCTACACCTTC
TRBD2,TRBJ2-3,TRBV2,NA,CASSEEAGGSTDTQYF,TGTGCCAGCAGTGAAGAGGCGGGGGGGTCTACAGATACGCAGTATTTT
TRBD1,TRBJ1-1,TRBV12-5,NA,CASGFPGQEAFF,TGTGCTAGTGGTTTTCCGGGACAGGAAGCTTTCTTT
NA,TRBJ1-1,TRBV30,once,CAWSYGTEAFF,TGTGCCTGGAGTTACGGGACTGAAGCTTTCTTT
NA,TRBJ1-1,TRBV6-4,NA,CASSDSPDSNTEAFF,TGTGCCAGCAGTGACTCCCCCGACAGCAACACTGAAGCTTTCTTT
TRBD1,TRBJ1-1,TRBV10-2,NA,CASSAGTGVAFF,TGCGCCAGCAGTGCCGGGACAGGGGTCGCTTTCTTT
TRBD1,TRBJ1-2,TRBV27,NA,CASSRRDRGTTGGYTF,TGTGCCAGCAGCAGGAGGGACAGGGGAACGACTGGTGGCTACACCTTC
TRBD2,TRBJ2-5,TRBV5-6,NA,CASSSPEVAGGRYQETQYF,TGTGCCAGCAGCTCGCCCGAGGTAGCGGGGGGGAGGTACCAAGAGACCCAGTACTTC
NA,TRBJ2-2,TRBV6-1,NA,CASSDPTSTGELFF,TGTGCCAGCAGTGATCCGACTTCCACCGGGGAGCTGTTTTTT
TRBD1,TRBJ1-5,TRBV2,NA,CASRGQGGFSNQPQHF,TGTGCCAGCAGGGGACAGGGTGGTTTTAGCAATCAGCCCCAGCATTTT
TRBD2,TRBJ2-2,TRBV4-2,NA,CASSPSLAGAPTGELFF,TGTGCCAGCAGCCCTTCCCTAGCGGGGGCTCCCACCGGGGAGCTGTTTTTT
NA,TRBJ1-1,TRBV29-1,NA,CSVLGQPNTEAFF,TGCAGCGTTTTGGGACAACCGAACACTGAAGCTTTCTTT